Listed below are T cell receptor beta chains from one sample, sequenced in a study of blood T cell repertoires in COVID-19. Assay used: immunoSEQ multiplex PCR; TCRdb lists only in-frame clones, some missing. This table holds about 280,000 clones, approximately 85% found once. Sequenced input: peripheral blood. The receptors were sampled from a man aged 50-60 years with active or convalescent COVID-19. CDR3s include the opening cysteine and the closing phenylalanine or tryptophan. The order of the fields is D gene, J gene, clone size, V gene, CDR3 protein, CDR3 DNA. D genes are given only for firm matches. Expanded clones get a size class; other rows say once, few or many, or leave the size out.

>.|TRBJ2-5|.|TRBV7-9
CASSYMGGSETQYF
TGTGCCAGCAGTTACATGGGGGGTTCGGAGACCCAGTACTTC
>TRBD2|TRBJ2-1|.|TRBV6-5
CASSYSGLAGGGEQFF
TGTGCCAGCAGTTACTCGGGCCTAGCGGGAGGTGGGGAGCAGTTCTTC
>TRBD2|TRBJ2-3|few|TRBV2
CASDSVETSSTDTQYF
TGTGCCAGCGATTCGGTGGAGACTAGCTCCACAGATACGCAGTATTTT
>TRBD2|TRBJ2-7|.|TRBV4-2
CASSLLRREGRVWSNEQYF
TGTGCCAGCAGCCTCTTGAGGCGGGAGGGCCGGGTCTGGTCTAACGAGCAGTACTTC
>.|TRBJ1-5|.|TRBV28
CASTDRQGNQPQHF
TGTGCCAGCACCGACCGACAGGGCAATCAGCCCCAGCATTTT
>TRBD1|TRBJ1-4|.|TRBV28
CASSPRGRSEKLFF
TGTGCCAGCAGCCCCAGGGGGAGAAGTGAAAAACTGTTTTTT
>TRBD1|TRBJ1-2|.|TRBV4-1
CASSQVQGEGYTF
TGCGCCAGCAGCCAAGTTCAGGGGGAAGGCTACACCTTC
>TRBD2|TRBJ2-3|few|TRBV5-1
CASSPRAGVADTQYF
TGCGCCAGCAGTCCCAGGGCGGGAGTGGCAGATACGCAGTATTTT
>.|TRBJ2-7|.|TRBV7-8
CASSLALQGHEQYF
TGTGCCAGCAGCTTAGCGCTGCAGGGCCACGAGCAGTACTTC
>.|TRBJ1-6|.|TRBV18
CASSPWPNSPLHF
TGTGCCAGCTCACCATGGCCGAATTCACCCCTCCACTTT
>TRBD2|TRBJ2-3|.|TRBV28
CASSPSGARDTQYF
TGTGCCAGCAGTCCTAGCGGGGCTAGAGATACGCAGTATTTT
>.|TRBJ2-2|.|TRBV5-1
CASSLEAGATGELFF
TGCGCCAGCAGCTTGGAGGCAGGGGCAACCGGGGAGCTGTTTTTT
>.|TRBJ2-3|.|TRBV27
CASSTHRSDTQYF
TGTGCCAGCAGTACCCACAGGTCAGATACGCAGTATTTT
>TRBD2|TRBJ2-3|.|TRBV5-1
CASSPWSGRAVDTQYF
TGCGCCAGCAGCCCCTGGAGCGGGAGAGCTGTAGATACGCAGTATTTT